This T cell receptor beta chain emerged from a study of shared clonotypes between healthy human individuals. From germline, CDR1 is SGHNT and CDR2 YYREEE (reference sequence). This CDR3 contains 14 residues. The J segment lost 2 bases and the V segment lost 7 bases, leaving 8 bases of the junction unmatched. As concerns this clone: Its antigen is unidentified.

Study-level findings and limits: Shared across a few donors were roughly 4.8% of the naive CD4 clonotypes.

Data came from immunoSEQ multiplex PCR; TCRdb stores just in-frame clones and leaves some out. The table includes about 680,000 clones, roughly 73% detected once. This chain joins TRBV5-4 and TRBJ2-7; TRBD2 matches 8 bases. What was sequenced was memory CD4+ T cells sorted from blood. Subset specified: CD45RA-negative fraction. This sequence was found in a woman in her 30s in good health. CDR3 sequence (DNA): TGTGCCAGCCACCCCTTAGCGGGACCCTACGAGCAGTACTTC. This codes for CASHPLAGPYEQYF.